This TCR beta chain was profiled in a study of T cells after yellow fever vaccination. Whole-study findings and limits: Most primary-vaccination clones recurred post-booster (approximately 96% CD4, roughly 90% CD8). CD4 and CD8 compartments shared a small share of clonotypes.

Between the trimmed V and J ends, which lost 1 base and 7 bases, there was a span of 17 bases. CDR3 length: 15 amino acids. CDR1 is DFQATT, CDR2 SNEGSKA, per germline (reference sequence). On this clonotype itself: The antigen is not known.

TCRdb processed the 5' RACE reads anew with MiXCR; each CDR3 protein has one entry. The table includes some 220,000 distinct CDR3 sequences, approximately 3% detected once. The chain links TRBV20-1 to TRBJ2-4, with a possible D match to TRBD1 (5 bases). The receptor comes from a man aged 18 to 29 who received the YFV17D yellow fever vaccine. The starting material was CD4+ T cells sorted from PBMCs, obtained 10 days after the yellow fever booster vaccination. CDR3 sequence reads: CSARVVGHGRNIQYF. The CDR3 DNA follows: TGCAGTGCTAGAGTCGTCGGACACGGTAGGAACATTCAGTACTTC.